These 7 T cell receptor beta chains came from one sample sequenced in a study of T cells after yellow fever vaccination. TCRdb redid the calling of the 5' RACE reads with MiXCR, one entry per CDR3 protein. The table includes about 120,000 distinct CDR3 sequences, 7.2% detected once. The specimen was CD4+ T cells sorted from PBMCs, collected roughly 47 days after the first yellow fever vaccination. The receptors come from a man younger than 35 who received the YFV17D yellow fever vaccine.

This clonotype was recorded at least ten times. The gene calls are TRBV19 and TRBJ2-2, with 8 bases aligning to TRBD1. The J segment lost 1 base and the V segment lost 4 bases, leaving 11 bases of the junction unmatched. The length of the CDR3 is 18 residues. Germline CDR1 and CDR2: LNHDA and SQIVND (reference sequence). The DNA for the CDR3 is TGTGCCAGTAGTAGGGGAACTGACAGGGGCCAGAACACCGGGGAGCTGTTTTTT. It is translated as CASSRGTDRGQNTGELFF.

This clonotype was recorded a few times. The chain employs TRBV7-2 and TRBJ2-1, with TRBD2 as a possible D gene (7 bases). The CDR3 is made up of 16 amino acids. The germline V gene encodes CDR1 SGHTA and CDR2 FQGNSA. V shed 5 bases and J shed 0 bases, with 14 bases lying between them. As DNA, the CDR3 is TGTGCCAGCAGCGTAACGGGGGGCCGCTCCTACAATGAGCAGTTCTTC. Amino acids: CASSVTGGRSYNEQFF.

The table lists this clonotype with a few counts. In nucleotides, the CDR3 is TGTGCCCGAACAGGGGGCGGGGGGACCCAGTACTTC. It translates to CARTGGGGTQYF. The rearrangement joins TRBV30 to TRBJ2-5, with 9 nucleotides matching TRBD1. Germline loops: CDR1 GTSNPN, CDR2 SVGIG (reference sequence). V lost 8 bases to trimming and J lost 7 bases; unmatched junction nucleotides: 8. The CDR3 is made up of 12 amino acids.

This clonotype was seen ten or more times. The V call is TRBV12-3 or TRBV12-4, the J call TRBJ2-7; the match to TRBD1 covers 7 bases. Losses at the gene ends were 7 bases for V and 0 bases for J; bases not matched to a gene: 3. The CDR3 runs 13 residues. The CDR3 protein is CASTRQGSYEQYF. The DNA for the CDR3 is TGTGCCAGCACCAGACAGGGCTCCTACGAGCAGTACTTC.

In this sample, this clonotype turned up many times. This chain links TRBV5-4 with TRBJ2-2; D is unresolved. Germline V gene lookup returns CDR1 SGHNT and CDR2 YYREEE (reference sequence). V was pared by 0 bases and J by 7 bases, with 7 bases between. This CDR3 has 13 residues. The CDR3 nucleotides are TGTGCCAGCAGCTTGGACCCGGGCGGGGAGCTGTTTTTT. Translated: CASSLDPGGELFF.

This clonotype was detected many times. DNA for the CDR3: TGTGCCAGCAGTCCACGCATGGGGGGAGAGACCCAGTACTTC. It specifies CASSPRMGGETQYF. The V and J genes are TRBV12-3 or TRBV12-4 and TRBJ2-5; D might be TRBD2 (6 bases). The germline V and J ends were trimmed by 5 bases and 4 bases, with 14 bases remaining between them. The CDR3 has 14 amino acids.

This clonotype was detected many times. This chain links TRBV20-1 with TRBJ1-6; 9 bases line up with TRBD1. Looked up from germline, CDR1 is DFQATT and CDR2 is SNEGSKA (reference sequence). CDR3 length: 14 amino acids. V was pared by 1 base and J by 8 bases, with 3 bases of the junction left unmatched. CDR3 sequence: CSARGGQGYSPLHF. In DNA, the CDR3 is TGCAGTGCTAGAGGGGGACAGGGATATTCACCCCTCCACTTT.